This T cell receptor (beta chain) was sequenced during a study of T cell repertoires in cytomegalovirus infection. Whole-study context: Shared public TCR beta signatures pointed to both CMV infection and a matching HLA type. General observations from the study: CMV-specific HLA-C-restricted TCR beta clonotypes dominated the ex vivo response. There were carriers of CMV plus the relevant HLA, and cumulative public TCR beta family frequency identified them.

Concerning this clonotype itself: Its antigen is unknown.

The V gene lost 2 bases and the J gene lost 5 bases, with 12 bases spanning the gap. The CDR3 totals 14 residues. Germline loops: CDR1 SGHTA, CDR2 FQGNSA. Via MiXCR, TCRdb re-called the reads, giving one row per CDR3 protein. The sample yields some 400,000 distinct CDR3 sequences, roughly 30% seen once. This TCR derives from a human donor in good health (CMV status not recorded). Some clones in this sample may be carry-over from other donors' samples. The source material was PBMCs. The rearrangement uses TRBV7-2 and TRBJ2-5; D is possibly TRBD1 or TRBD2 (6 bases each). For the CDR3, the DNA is TGTGCCAGCAGCTTACAGGGGACTTATGAGACCCAGTACTTC. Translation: CASSLQGTYETQYF.